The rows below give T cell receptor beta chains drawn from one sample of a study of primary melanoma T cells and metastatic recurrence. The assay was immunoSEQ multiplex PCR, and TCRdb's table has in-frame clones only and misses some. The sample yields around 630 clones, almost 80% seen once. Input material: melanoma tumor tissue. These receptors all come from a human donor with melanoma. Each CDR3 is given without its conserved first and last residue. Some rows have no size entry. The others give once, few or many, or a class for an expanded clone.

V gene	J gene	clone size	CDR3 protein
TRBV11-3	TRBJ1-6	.	ASSLRGLNSPLH
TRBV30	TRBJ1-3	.	AWSSGASGNTIY
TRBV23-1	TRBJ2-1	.	ASSQGADGYEQF
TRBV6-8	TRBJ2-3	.	ASSARTDTQY
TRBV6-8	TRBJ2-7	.	ASRGQGLFAEQY
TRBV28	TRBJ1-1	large	ASSTVTAEAF
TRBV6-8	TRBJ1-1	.	ASSSGTGGRTEAF
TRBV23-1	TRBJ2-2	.	ASSPTTGIRELF
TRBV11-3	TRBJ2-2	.	ASSRTKGTTNTGELF
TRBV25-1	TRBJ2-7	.	ASSESKETASYEQY
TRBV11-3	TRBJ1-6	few	ASSFLRDQVSPLH
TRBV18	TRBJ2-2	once	ASSPKIDIANTGELF
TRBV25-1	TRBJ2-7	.	ASSVRDRGDEQY
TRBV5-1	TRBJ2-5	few	ASKVIGGFQETQY
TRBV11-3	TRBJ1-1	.	ASSLGGRRTEAF
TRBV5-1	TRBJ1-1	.	ASRARQGVTEAF
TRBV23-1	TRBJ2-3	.	ASGETTTDTQY
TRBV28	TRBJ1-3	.	ASSPGGPGNTIY
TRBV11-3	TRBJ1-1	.	ASSWSPHGTEAF
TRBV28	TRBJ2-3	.	ASSQTTDTQY
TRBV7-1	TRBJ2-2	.	ASSFSVDGELF
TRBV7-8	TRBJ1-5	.	ASAEYLDQPQH
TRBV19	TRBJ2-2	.	ASNLQGVTGELF
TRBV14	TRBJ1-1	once	ASSTRQVILQATEAF
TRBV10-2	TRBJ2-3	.	ASSEFGGRTDTQY
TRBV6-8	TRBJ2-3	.	ASSYEGVYGTDTQY
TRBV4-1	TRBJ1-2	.	ASSQDRLTGLYT
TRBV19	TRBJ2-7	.	ASSSSGSYEQY